These 11 T cell receptor beta chains originate from one sample sequenced in a study of regulatory dendritic cells for organ transplantation. Clones were read by immunoSEQ multiplex PCR, and TCRdb kept only the in-frame ones, dropping some. The table lists approximately 28,000 clones, less than 85% of them singletons. The sequenced sample consisted of naive CD8+ T cells from blood. Subset: CD45RA+ naive T cells. Source of these receptors: a human donor in good health.

This chain joins TRBV9 and TRBJ2-7, with D perhaps TRBD2 (7 bases). The CDR3 loop spans 15 amino acids. V lost 3 bases and J 0 bases, leaving 13 bases between the germline ends. In germline, CDR1 is SGDLS, CDR2 YYNGEE. The CDR3 region has the DNA TGTGCCAGCAGCGGCCCGGGGGGCAGCTCCTACGAGCAGTACTTC. Translated, it gives CASSGPGGSSYEQYF.

The V call is TRBV11-2, the J call TRBJ1-3; D perhaps matches TRBD1 (6 bases). V lost 4 bases and J lost 0, with 13 bases in between. There are 16 residues in the CDR3. Germline V gene data show CDR1 as SGHAT and CDR2 as FQNNGV. The CDR3 loop is CASSYGTGISGNTIYF. DNA of the CDR3: TGTGCCAGCAGCTACGGAACAGGGATCTCTGGAAACACCATATATTTT.

This chain joins TRBV18 and TRBJ1-1; D is perhaps TRBD1 (5 bases). This CDR3 spans 13 amino acids. CDR1 is KGHSH and CDR2 is LQKENI in the germline V gene. The V and J ends lost 3 bases and 6 bases respectively, with 11 bases between them. The CDR3 bases are TGTGCCAGCTCACCTCCGGGAGGGGCTGAAGCTTTCTTT. Translating gives CASSPPGGAEAFF.

This chain joins TRBV9 and TRBJ2-3; 8 bases align to TRBD1. V lost 3 bases to trimming and J lost 1 base; unmatched junction nucleotides: 1. The germline CDR1 and CDR2 sequences are SGDLS and YYNGEE. The length of the CDR3 is 14 residues. The CDR3 bases are TGTGCCAGCAGCGGGGGACAGGGCACAGATACGCAGTATTTT. Translating gives CASSGGQGTDTQYF.

This clone was observed a few times. The rearrangement uses TRBV5-4 and TRBJ2-5; 7 nucleotides align to TRBD1. CDR1 and CDR2 from the germline V gene are SGHNT and YYREEE (reference sequence). V was clipped by 4 bases and J by 1 base; unmatched bases: 4. This CDR3 spans 14 amino acids. This CDR3 is CASSERQGQETQYF. The CDR3 DNA is TGTGCCAGCAGCGAAAGACAGGGCCAAGAGACCCAGTACTTC.

This clone was counted between two and nine times. The chain joins TRBV7-2 to TRBJ2-7, with D unresolved. Deletions cut 5 bases from V and 3 bases from J, with 5 bases between. The CDR3 spans 11 residues. CDR1 is SGHTA and CDR2 is FQGNSA in the germline V gene. The CDR3 DNA is TGTGCCAGCAGCCGCGACTACGAGCAGTACTTC. Translation: CASSRDYEQYF.

The genes are TRBV4-1 and TRBJ2-7; tentative D call: TRBD1 (6 bases). CDR1 and CDR2 (germline): MGHRA, YSYEKL. Trimming cost V 0 bases and J 5 bases, with 23 bases left between them. The CDR3 is 18 amino acids. The CDR3, as DNA: TGCGCCAGCAGCCAAGATGGGTATTTTGGTCAGGGGCAAGACGAGCAGTACTTC. Translated, it gives CASSQDGYFGQGQDEQYF.

This clone occurred a few times. The chain combines TRBV4-2 with TRBJ1-1; D not certain. The germline CDR1 and CDR2 sequences are LGHNA and YNFKEQ. This CDR3 is built from 13 residues. The V gene lost 1 base and the J gene lost 3 bases, with 6 bases spanning the gap. The CDR3 nucleotides are TGTGCCAGCAGCCAAGTGGGCTACACTGAAGCTTTCTTT. Its translation is CASSQVGYTEAFF.

This clone was found once. The chain carries TRBV14 and TRBJ2-2; a weak D match, TRBD1 (5 bases). Trimming removed 4 bases at V and 1 base at J, with 19 bases between. The germline V gene has CDR1 SGHDN and CDR2 FVKESK. This CDR3 contains 18 residues. CDR3 sequence (DNA): TGTGCCAGCAGCCTAGGTTTTTTGGGGCCTCGGAACACCGGGGAGCTGTTTTTT. Translating it yields CASSLGFLGPRNTGELFF.

This clone was seen just once. The chain links TRBV5-4 to TRBJ2-1; 8 bases are shared with TRBD2. The CDR3 is 17 amino acids. Germline loops: CDR1 SGHNT, CDR2 YYREEE (reference sequence). Trimming removed 0 bases from V and 8 bases from J; junction bases left unmatched: 13. In DNA, the CDR3 is TGTGCCAGCAGCTTGGGGGCGGGGGGCTCCGTTGGGGATGAGCAGTTCTTC. This sequence encodes CASSLGAGGSVGDEQFF.

This clone was found once. At one of its ends the junction is not consistent with the germline gene, which may arise from a read error. This chain joins TRBV7-9 and TRBJ1-2; 11 nucleotides agree with TRBD1. CDR1 SEHNR and CDR2 FQNEAQ come from the germline V gene (reference sequence). The CDR3 is 15 amino acids. The CDR3 DNA sequence: TGTGCCAGCAGCCTTGGGACAGGGGGTAACCATGGCTACACCTTC. It yields the protein CASSLGTGGNHGYTF.